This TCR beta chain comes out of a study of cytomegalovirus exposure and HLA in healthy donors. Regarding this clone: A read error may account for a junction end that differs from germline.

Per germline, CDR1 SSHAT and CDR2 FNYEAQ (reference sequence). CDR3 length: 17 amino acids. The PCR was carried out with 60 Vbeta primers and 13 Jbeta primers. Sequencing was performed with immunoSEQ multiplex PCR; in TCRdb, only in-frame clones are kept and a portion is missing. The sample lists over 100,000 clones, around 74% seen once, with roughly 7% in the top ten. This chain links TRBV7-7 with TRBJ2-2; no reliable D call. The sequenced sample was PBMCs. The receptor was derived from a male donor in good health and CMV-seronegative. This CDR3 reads CASSLISTPLRTGELFF. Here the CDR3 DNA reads TGTGCTAGCAGCTTAATATCAACCCCACTCCGCACCGGGGAGCTGTTTTTT.